One sample yielded the 27 T cell receptor beta chains listed below, sequenced in a study of blood T cell repertoires in COVID-19. The repertoire was sequenced with immunoSEQ multiplex PCR; TCRdb's copy has only in-frame clones and lacks some. Of 150,000 to 200,000 clones in the sample, roughly 84% were seen once. The sequencing input was peripheral blood. The receptors shown here come from a woman older than 75 with active or convalescent COVID-19.

The J gene is TRBJ2-3, the V gene TRBV7-2, with 7 bases that match TRBD2. CDR3 size: 15 residues. The V gene's germline CDR1 is SGHTA and CDR2 FQGNSA. Trimming removed 5 bases from V and 4 bases from J; junction bases left unmatched: 9. CDR3 residues: CASSPGLSRADTQYF. The DNA for the CDR3 is TGTGCCAGCAGCCCGGGACTATCTAGAGCAGATACGCAGTATTTT.

The chain is built from TRBV9 and TRBJ1-4, with 7 bases aligning to TRBD1. The CDR3 has 15 residues. Germline V lookup: CDR1 SGDLS, CDR2 YYNGEE. Unmatched junction bases numbered 5, after V lost 4 bases and J lost 2 bases. The CDR3 nucleotides are TGTGCCAGCAGCCCCGGGACAGCTACTAATGAAAAACTGTTTTTT. It specifies CASSPGTATNEKLFF.

This chain links TRBV7-9 with TRBJ2-2; no definite D call. Germline V gene lookup returns CDR1 SEHNR and CDR2 FQNEAQ (reference sequence). Trimming cost V 5 bases and J 7 bases, with 14 bases left between them. This CDR3 contains 14 residues. The CDR3 sequence: CASSHLPGVGELFF. CDR3 coding DNA: TGTGCCAGCAGCCACCTCCCAGGCGTCGGGGAGCTGTTTTTT.

Only a few counts were recorded for this clone. The chain combines TRBV7-2 with TRBJ2-5; possible D gene TRBD2, 5 bases. The germline CDR1 and CDR2 sequences are SGHTA and FQGNSA. V lost 3 bases and J lost 5, with 13 bases in between. The CDR3 extends over 14 amino acids. The CDR3 region is CASSFSGILETQYF. CDR3 bases: TGTGCCAGCAGCTTTTCCGGGATTTTGGAGACCCAGTACTTC.

The gene calls are TRBV2 and TRBJ1-1, with D maybe TRBD1 (5 bases). V was pared by 4 bases and J by 2 bases, with 11 bases between. The CDR3 has 14 residues. CDR1 and CDR2 from the germline V gene are SNHLY and FYNNEI. For the CDR3, the DNA is TGTGCCAGCAGTGGTTCCTGGACAAACACTGAAGCTTTCTTT. This sequence encodes CASSGSWTNTEAFF.

The chain couples TRBV4-3 to TRBJ2-7, with TRBD2 as a possible D gene (5 bases). The CDR3 is 15 amino acids. In germline, CDR1 is LGHNA, CDR2 YSLEER. V was pared by 0 bases and J by 3 bases, with 12 bases between. The CDR3 here is CASSQDRLAIYEQYF. CDR3 sequence (DNA): TGCGCCAGCAGCCAAGATCGTCTAGCAATCTACGAGCAGTACTTC.

The CDR3 reads CASSLDRGTTNTGELFF. Here the CDR3 DNA reads TGTGCCAGCAGCTTAGATCGAGGGACTACGAACACCGGGGAGCTGTTTTTT. The V and J genes are TRBV11-3 and TRBJ2-2; 7 bases are shared with TRBD2. V gave up 0 bases and J gave up 0 bases; unmatched junction bases: 4. CDR1 and CDR2 (germline): SGHNT, YENEEA. The CDR3 runs to 17 residues. Full variable domain (missing parts from reference TRBV11-3 and TRBJ2-2): EAGVVQSPRYKIIEKKQPVAFWCNPISGHNTLYWYLQNLGQGPELLIRYENEEAVDDSQLPKDRFSAERLKGVDSTLKIQPAELGDSAVYLCASSLDRGTTNTGELFFGEGSRLTVL.

CDR3 sequence (DNA): TGTGCCAGCAGGGGTTCTAGCGGGTCTTCCTACGAGCAGTACTTC. Protein product: CASRGSSGSSYEQYF. The J gene is TRBJ2-7, the V gene TRBV6-5, with 8 positions matching TRBD2. The trim removed 6 bases at V and 1 base at J, leaving 8 bases unmatched. Germline V lookup: CDR1 MNHEY, CDR2 SVGAGI. The CDR3 has 15 residues.

The genes are TRBV6-6 and TRBJ2-3; a weak D match, TRBD2 (6 bases). Germline loops: CDR1 MNHNY, CDR2 SVGAGI (reference sequence). CDR3 length: 12 residues. Trimming took 8 bases from V and 5 from J, leaving 11 bases between them. The chain's CDR3 is CASGRRQDTQYF. In DNA form, the CDR3 reads TGTGCCAGCGGGAGGCGACAAGATACGCAGTATTTT.

This clone was observed a few times. The chain joins TRBV29-1 to TRBJ2-2, with 7 bases fitting TRBD2. CDR1 and CDR2 (germline): SQVTM, ANQGSEA. The CDR3 runs to 14 residues. The J segment lost 0 bases and the V segment lost 6 bases, leaving 4 bases of the junction unmatched. CDR3 in amino acids: CSVALAANTGELFF. DNA of the CDR3: TGCAGCGTCGCTCTAGCGGCGAACACCGGGGAGCTGTTTTTT.

This chain uses TRBV18 with TRBJ1-1; D is undetermined. The CDR3 sequence is 12 residues long. Germline V gene lookup returns CDR1 KGHSH and CDR2 LQKENI. Trimming shortened V by 3 bases and J by 6 bases, and 8 bases separated the two germline ends. In DNA form, the CDR3 reads TGTGCCAGCTCACCCAGGTTCTCTGAAGCTTTCTTT. This encodes CASSPRFSEAFF.

The CDR3 here is CAISGRTETNYGYTF. The CDR3 region has the DNA TGTGCCATCAGTGGACGGACAGAGACTAACTATGGCTACACCTTC. J is TRBJ1-2 and V is TRBV10-3; perhaps TRBD1 as D (6 bases). Trimming took 4 bases from V and 0 from J, leaving 12 bases between them. The CDR3 totals 15 residues. CDR1 and CDR2 (germline): ENHRY, SYGVKD.

The chain combines TRBV7-9 with TRBJ1-1; TRBD1 matches at 7 bases. Germline V gene data show CDR1 as SEHNR and CDR2 as FQNEAQ (reference sequence). This CDR3 is 13 amino acids long. V lost 2 bases to trimming and J lost 5 bases; unmatched junction nucleotides: 2. The CDR3: CASSLRTGTEAFF. Written as DNA, the CDR3 is TGTGCCAGCAGCTTAAGGACAGGAACTGAAGCTTTCTTT.

This clone was counted many times. CDR3 residues: CASSVESGGWYGYTF. DNA for the CDR3: TGTGCCAGCAGCGTAGAATCGGGGGGCTGGTATGGCTACACCTTC. The chain joins TRBV9 to TRBJ1-2, with D maybe TRBD1 (6 bases). Trimming cost V 0 bases and J 5 bases, with 14 bases left between them. Germline lookup yields CDR1 SGDLS and CDR2 YYNGEE. The CDR3 consists of 15 residues. Looking up the rest from reference TRBV9 and TRBJ1-2 gives the full variable domain: DSGVTQTPKHLITATGQRVTLRCSPRSGDLSVYWYQQSLDQGLQFLIQYYNGEERAKGNILERFSAQQFPDLHSELNLSSLELGDSALYFCASSVESGGWYGYTFGSGTRLTVV.

The chain couples TRBV27 to TRBJ1-6; the match to TRBD1 covers 7 bases. This CDR3 contains 15 residues. Germline loops: CDR1 MNHEY, CDR2 SMNVEV (reference sequence). V was pared by 4 bases and J by 9 bases, with 9 bases of the junction left unmatched. The CDR3 DNA is TGTGCCAGCAGTTATCGACAGGGAGGCGGTTCACCCCTCCACTTT. Translation gives CASSYRQGGGSPLHF.

In this sample, this clone turned up once. The chain carries TRBV4-3 and TRBJ2-2; 7 positions agree with TRBD2. The CDR3 has 17 amino acids. With 1 base clipped from V and 5 bases from J, the junction kept 10 bases outside the gene matches. Germline CDR1 and CDR2: LGHNA and YSLEER. The CDR3 DNA reads TGCGCCAGCAGCCAAGCCGGGACTACCACGGGTACCGGGGAGCTGTTTTTT. The encoded protein is CASSQAGTTTGTGELFF.

The chain carries TRBV11-3 and TRBJ1-1, with D possibly being TRBD1 (6 bases). The V end was cut by 5 bases, the J end by 5 bases, with 12 bases between. Looked up from germline, CDR1 is SGHNT and CDR2 is YENEEA. The CDR3 has 13 residues. This CDR3 is CASSRSQGTEAFF. The CDR3 DNA sequence: TGTGCCAGCAGCCGATCGCAGGGGACTGAAGCTTTCTTT.

This clone was seen a few times. The chain uses TRBV10-3 and TRBJ2-1; perhaps TRBD1 as D (7 bases). Germline assignment: CDR1 ENHRY and CDR2 SYGVKD. This CDR3 is built from 15 residues. V gave up 3 bases and J gave up 2 bases, with 11 bases separating them. The CDR3 bases are TGTGCCATCAGTGAAGGCAGGGGGGCCTACAATGAGCAGTTCTTC. This gives the protein CAISEGRGAYNEQFF.

V and J are TRBV11-2 and TRBJ2-3; tentative D call: TRBD2 (7 bases). The CDR3 totals 17 residues. In germline, CDR1 is SGHAT, CDR2 FQNNGV. Trimming took 0 bases from V and 1 from J, leaving 14 bases between them. In DNA form, the CDR3 reads TGTGCCAGCAGCTTAGATCTTGGGGGGGGCGGCACAGATACGCAGTATTTT. Translated: CASSLDLGGGGTDTQYF.

The V gene is TRBV6-2 or TRBV6-3, the J gene TRBJ1-1; a weak D match, TRBD1 (5 bases). Looked up from germline, CDR1 is MNHEY and CDR2 is SVGEGT. This CDR3 is 16 amino acids long. V was trimmed by 3 bases and J by 0 bases, leaving 14 bases between them. The DNA of the CDR3 is TGTGCCAGCAGTTATAATATGACAGAGATGAACACTGAAGCTTTCTTT. Its translation is CASSYNMTEMNTEAFF.

The J gene is TRBJ1-1, the V gene TRBV6-5; possible D gene TRBD1, 6 bases. This CDR3 has 13 residues. Per germline, CDR1 MNHEY and CDR2 SVGAGI. Trimming cost V 10 bases and J 10 bases, with 22 bases left between them. CDR3 residues: CATEGRGALGAFF. The CDR3 coding sequence is TGTGCCACGGAGGGGCGGGGGGCTTTGGGAGCTTTCTTT.

This clone was counted many times. The chain recombines TRBV30 with TRBJ1-2, with 8 bases that match TRBD1. V lost 7 bases, J lost 5 bases, and 9 bases stayed unmatched. The CDR3 has 13 residues. The germline V gene encodes CDR1 GTSNPN and CDR2 SVGIG (reference sequence). The CDR3 protein is CAFSRDRPYGYTF. The CDR3 DNA sequence: TGTGCCTTCAGCCGGGACAGGCCGTATGGCTACACCTTC. Looking up the rest from reference TRBV30 and TRBJ1-2 gives the full variable domain: SQTIHQWPATLVQPVGSPLSLECTVEGTSNPNLYWYRQAAGRGLQLLFYSVGIGQISSEVPQNLSASRPQDRQFILSSKKLLLSDSGFYLCAFSRDRPYGYTFGSGTRLTVV.

This clone was found once. V usage is TRBV12-3 or TRBV12-4 and J usage is TRBJ1-2, with D possibly TRBD1 on 5 matching bases. The ends were cut back, 3 bases at V and 5 bases at J, with 10 bases in the middle. This CDR3 region has 13 residues. The CDR3 DNA reads as TGTGCCAGCAGTTTTAAAGGGGCTTATGGCTACACCTTC. Amino acids: CASSFKGAYGYTF.

CDR3 residues: CASSQDRVGADTGELFF. The CDR3 nucleotides are TGTGCCAGCAGCCAAGATCGTGTGGGGGCTGACACCGGGGAGCTGTTTTTT. The chain has TRBV4-2 and TRBJ2-2, with D perhaps matching TRBD1 (6 bases). The V end lost 0 bases, the J end lost 3 bases, and 14 bases lay between the germline ends. CDR3 size: 17 residues. Germline CDR1 is LGHNA and CDR2 is YNFKEQ.

This clone was detected only a few times. The rearrangement links TRBV18 to TRBJ1-4; no definite D call. The CDR3 length is 13 residues. CDR1 and CDR2 from the germline V gene are KGHSH and LQKENI. V was shortened by 3 bases and J by 7 bases, with 9 bases between the two germline ends. Here the CDR3 DNA reads TGTGCCAGCTCACCCCCTAACCGTGAAAAACTGTTTTTT. Translation: CASSPPNREKLFF.

For this clone: A read error may account for a junction end that differs from germline. V is TRBV7-7 and J is TRBJ2-5, with unresolved D. This CDR3 contains 15 residues. CDR1 SSHAT and CDR2 FNYEAQ come from the germline V gene (reference sequence). CDR3 coding DNA: TGTGCTAGCAGCTTAGGGCAGACACCACAAGAGACCCAGTACTTC. As protein: CASSLGQTPQETQYF.

For this clone: The sample carries other DNA sequences with the same CDR3. The chain is built from TRBV5-5 and TRBJ2-2; TRBD2 agrees at 10 bases. From germline, CDR1 is SGHKS and CDR2 YYEKEE (reference sequence). The V segment lost 4 bases and the J segment 0 bases; nucleotides outside the gene matches: 9. The CDR3 runs 18 residues. As DNA, the CDR3 is TGTGCCAGCAGCCCTAGGGTAGCGGGGGGTCCGAACACCGGGGAGCTGTTTTTT. It is translated as CASSPRVAGGPNTGELFF. The whole variable domain, remainder taken from reference TRBV5-5 and TRBJ2-2, is DAGVTQSPTHLIKTRGQQVTLRCSPISGHKSVSWYQQVLGQGPQFIFQYYEKEERGRGNFPDRFSARQFPNYSSELNVNALLLGDSALYLCASSPRVAGGPNTGELFFGEGSRLTVL.